The clone carrying this T cell receptor beta chain was picked up a small number of times. Its antigen is not identified. The data are from a study of cytomegalovirus exposure and HLA in healthy donors. General study points: TCR beta chain V- and J-gene trimming was linked, in a later analysis, to a missense variant in DCLRE1C.

PCR was performed using 60 Vbeta and 13 Jbeta primers. The data were produced by immunoSEQ multiplex PCR, yet TCRdb's version contains in-frame clones alone and is incomplete. The sample shows roughly 70,000 clones, around 70% of them seen only once. This CDR3 comprises 14 residues. The germline V gene has CDR1 MNHNS and CDR2 SASEGT. The germline V and J ends were trimmed by 7 bases and 4 bases, with 11 bases remaining between them. This TCR came from a human donor in good health. J is TRBJ1-6 and V is TRBV6-1, with D unresolved. Sequenced: PBMCs. CDR3 residues: CASTSGPYNSPLHF. The CDR3 DNA follows: TGTGCCAGCACAAGCGGACCATATAATTCACCCCTCCACTTT.